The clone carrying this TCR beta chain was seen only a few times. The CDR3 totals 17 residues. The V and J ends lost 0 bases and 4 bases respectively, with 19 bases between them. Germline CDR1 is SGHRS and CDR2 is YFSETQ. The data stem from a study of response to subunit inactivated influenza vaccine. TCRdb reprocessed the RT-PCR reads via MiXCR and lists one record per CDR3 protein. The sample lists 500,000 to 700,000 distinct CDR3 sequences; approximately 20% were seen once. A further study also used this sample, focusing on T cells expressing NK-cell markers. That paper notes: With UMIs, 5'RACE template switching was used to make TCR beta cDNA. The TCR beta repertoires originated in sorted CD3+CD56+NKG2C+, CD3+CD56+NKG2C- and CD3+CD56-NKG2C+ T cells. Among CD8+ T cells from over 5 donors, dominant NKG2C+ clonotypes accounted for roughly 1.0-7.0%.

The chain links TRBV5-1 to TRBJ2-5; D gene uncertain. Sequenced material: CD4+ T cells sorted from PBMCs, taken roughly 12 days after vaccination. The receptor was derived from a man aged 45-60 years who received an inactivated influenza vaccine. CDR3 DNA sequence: TGCGCCAGCAGCTTGGGGCCCTCTCGGGCCTCTGGAGAGACCCAGTACTTC. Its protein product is CASSLGPSRASGETQYF. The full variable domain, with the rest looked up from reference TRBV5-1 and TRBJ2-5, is KAGVTQTPRYLIKTRGQQVTLSCSPISGHRSVSWYQQTPGQGLQFLFEYFSETQRNKGNFPGRFSGRQFSNSRSEMNVSTLELGDSALYLCASSLGPSRASGETQYFGPGTRLLVL.